This T cell receptor beta chain was captured in a study of cytomegalovirus exposure and HLA in healthy donors. Overall study results and limits: Despite most TCR sequences being rare, some public TCRs occurred in many donors.

With regard to this clone: The antigen is undetermined.

Trimming removed 0 bases at V and 7 bases at J, with 10 bases between. Germline CDR1 reads MGHRA; CDR2 reads YSYEKL. This CDR3 contains 13 residues. PCR primers comprised 60 Vbeta and 13 Jbeta primers. Generated by immunoSEQ multiplex PCR, the TCRdb table keeps only in-frame clones and is missing some. The sample consists of some 120,000 clones, about 80% of them appearing once. The TCR comes from a man in his forties in good health and CMV-seronegative. Material for sequencing was PBMCs. V is TRBV4-1 and J is TRBJ2-7; no reliable D call. The CDR3 region has the DNA TGCGCCAGCAGCCAAGACCCAATGAGGGAGCAGTACTTC. Translation: CASSQDPMREQYF.